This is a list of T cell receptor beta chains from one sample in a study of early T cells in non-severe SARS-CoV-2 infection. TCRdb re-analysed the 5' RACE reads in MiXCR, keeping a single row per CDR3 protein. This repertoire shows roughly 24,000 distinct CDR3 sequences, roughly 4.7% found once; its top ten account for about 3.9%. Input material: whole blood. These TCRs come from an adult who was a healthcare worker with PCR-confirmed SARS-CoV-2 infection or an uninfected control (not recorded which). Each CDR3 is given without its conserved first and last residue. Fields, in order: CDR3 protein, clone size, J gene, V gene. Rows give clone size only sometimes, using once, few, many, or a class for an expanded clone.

CDR3aa: ASSLGAGAVTDTQY
abundance: .
j_gene: TRBJ2-3
v_gene: TRBV13

CDR3aa: SAPRGTGNTIY
abundance: many
j_gene: TRBJ1-3
v_gene: TRBV20-1

CDR3aa: ASLDSLLNTEAF
abundance: many
j_gene: TRBJ1-1
v_gene: TRBV5-5

CDR3aa: ASSEEGGDEKLF
abundance: many
j_gene: TRBJ1-4
v_gene: TRBV6-1

CDR3aa: ASSYGTEAF
abundance: few
j_gene: TRBJ1-1
v_gene: TRBV6-6

CDR3aa: ASSYNRVRTEAF
abundance: many
j_gene: TRBJ1-1
v_gene: TRBV6-5

CDR3aa: ASSLVTSGGTDTQY
abundance: many
j_gene: TRBJ2-3
v_gene: TRBV5-5

CDR3aa: ASSQVSDNEQF
abundance: few
j_gene: TRBJ2-1
v_gene: TRBV4-1

CDR3aa: ASTELATDTQY
abundance: .
j_gene: TRBJ2-3
v_gene: TRBV7-9

CDR3aa: ASSPIQETQY
abundance: many
j_gene: TRBJ2-5
v_gene: TRBV7-9

CDR3aa: ASSWADGELF
abundance: many
j_gene: TRBJ2-2
v_gene: TRBV5-1

CDR3aa: ASSPTRRDSYGYT
abundance: medium-sized
j_gene: TRBJ1-2
v_gene: TRBV3-1

CDR3aa: SVRSRQDYLNTEAF
abundance: many
j_gene: TRBJ1-1
v_gene: TRBV20-1

CDR3aa: ASSQGQGGGYT
abundance: .
j_gene: TRBJ1-2
v_gene: TRBV7-2

CDR3aa: ASGHTEAF
abundance: many
j_gene: TRBJ1-1
v_gene: TRBV6-6

CDR3aa: ASSLSGSQTMNTEAF
abundance: many
j_gene: TRBJ1-1
v_gene: TRBV27

CDR3aa: ASSPWDTTSGNTIY
abundance: .
j_gene: TRBJ1-3
v_gene: TRBV7-2

CDR3aa: ASSPLGGYGYT
abundance: many
j_gene: TRBJ1-2
v_gene: TRBV6-6

CDR3aa: ASSPQNTEAF
abundance: many
j_gene: TRBJ1-1
v_gene: TRBV18

CDR3aa: ASSWGQGQDTQY
abundance: many
j_gene: TRBJ2-3
v_gene: TRBV7-9

CDR3aa: AWSVVGNEQF
abundance: .
j_gene: TRBJ2-1
v_gene: TRBV30

CDR3aa: ASTSGRSNEQY
abundance: few
j_gene: TRBJ2-7
v_gene: TRBV5-4

CDR3aa: ASSQQRKDEQF
abundance: few
j_gene: TRBJ2-1
v_gene: TRBV4-1

CDR3aa: ASSQGQRGYEQY
abundance: .
j_gene: TRBJ2-7
v_gene: TRBV6-2/TRBV6-3

CDR3aa: ASSLGRGDTQY
abundance: many
j_gene: TRBJ2-3
v_gene: TRBV12-3/TRBV12-4

CDR3aa: ASSESGAVGANVLT
abundance: many
j_gene: TRBJ2-6
v_gene: TRBV2

CDR3aa: ASSFLGANVLT
abundance: many
j_gene: TRBJ2-6
v_gene: TRBV7-9

CDR3aa: ASSYGLGGSSLTEAF
abundance: many
j_gene: TRBJ1-1
v_gene: TRBV6-2/TRBV6-3

CDR3aa: ASSFTGGAYGNQPQH
abundance: many
j_gene: TRBJ1-5
v_gene: TRBV27

CDR3aa: ASSLTTNMNTEAF
abundance: medium-sized
j_gene: TRBJ1-1
v_gene: TRBV5-1